This TCR beta chain was obtained from a study of T cell responses to AZD1222 COVID-19 vaccine. Here immunoSEQ multiplex PCR was the method, and the copy in TCRdb shows in-frame clones only, minus some. The table shows about 84,000 clones, with around 84% occurring only once. Concerning this clone itself: Antigen: not known.

Study-wide results and caveats: Baseline seropositivity characterized only 5 to 7 AZD1222 recipients. Reportedly, nearly half of unique spike TCRs recognized epitopes outside B.1.351/B.1.1.7 mutations. Donors were largely white British and mainly female; clonal diversity was possibly underestimated.

Trimming took off 6 bases at V and 0 bases at J, with 11 bases between the two ends. The V gene's germline CDR1 is SNHLY and CDR2 FYNNEI. The CDR3 sequence is 15 residues long. Analysis merged second doses at about 4 or about 12 weeks. Sequencing used peripheral blood, obtained 28 days after the second AZD1222 dose. J is TRBJ2-2 and V is TRBV2; possibly TRBD1 for D (6 bases). The receptor comes from an adult who received the AZD1222 COVID-19 vaccine. This chain's CDR3 is CASRMDSANTGELFF. Here the CDR3 DNA reads TGTGCCAGCAGGATGGACAGTGCGAACACCGGGGAGCTGTTTTTT.